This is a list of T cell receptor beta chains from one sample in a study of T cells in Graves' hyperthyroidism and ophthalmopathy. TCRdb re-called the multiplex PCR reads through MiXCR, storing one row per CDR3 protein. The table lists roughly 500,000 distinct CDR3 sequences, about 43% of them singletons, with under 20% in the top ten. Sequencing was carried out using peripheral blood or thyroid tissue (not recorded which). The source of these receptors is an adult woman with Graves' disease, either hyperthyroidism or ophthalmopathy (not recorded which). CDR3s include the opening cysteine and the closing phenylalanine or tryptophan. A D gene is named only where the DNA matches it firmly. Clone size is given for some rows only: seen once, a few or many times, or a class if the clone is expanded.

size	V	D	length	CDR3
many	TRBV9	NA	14	CASSGRGGRGEQYF
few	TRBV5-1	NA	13	CASSTGGEEKLFF
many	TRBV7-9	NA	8	CASADQYF
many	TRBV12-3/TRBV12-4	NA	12	CASSQGPGEQYF
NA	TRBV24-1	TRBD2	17	CATSDFSRGESRETQYF
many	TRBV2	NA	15	CASSERTTVNQPQHF
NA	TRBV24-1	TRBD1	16	CATHAPNNRGNQPQYF
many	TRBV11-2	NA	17	CASSLDLTRHFPYEQYF
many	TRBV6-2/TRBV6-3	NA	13	CASSVAVGLRTFF
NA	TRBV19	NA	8	CASSDRYF
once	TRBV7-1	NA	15	CASSSPGQMTSPLHF
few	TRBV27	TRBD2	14	CASSFGGGYYEQYF
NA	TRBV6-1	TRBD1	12	CASRDRGRGYTF
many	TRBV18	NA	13	CASSPEGNQPQHF
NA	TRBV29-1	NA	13	CSVARVRRETQYF
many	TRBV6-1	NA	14	CASSDNGWEYPQHF
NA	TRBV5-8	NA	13	CASSLLGDETQYF
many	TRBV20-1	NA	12	CSAGKSSYEQYF
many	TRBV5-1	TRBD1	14	CASSFGDSKETQYF
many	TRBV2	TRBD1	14	CASRRQGGPTEAFF
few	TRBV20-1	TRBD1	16	CSASGTGVQFSYEQYF
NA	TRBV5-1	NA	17	CASSYAAGGSMGETQYF
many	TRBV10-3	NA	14	CASTALESGNTIYF